The 8 T cell receptor beta chains below were found in one sample sequenced in a study of T-cell memory formation after mild COVID-19. From the 5' RACE reads, TCRdb called clonotypes with MiXCR, one entry per CDR3 protein. The table shows 540,000 or so distinct CDR3 sequences, with 20% occurring only once. The sequencing sample was made of PBMCs or a T cell subset sorted from them (not recorded which). Source of these receptors: an adult woman who had mild COVID-19 (a few samples of this study predate the infection). Cell type and time point are not known.

This clonotype was counted only a few times. The V gene is TRBV29-1, the J gene TRBJ2-7; 8 bases match TRBD1. Per the germline V gene, CDR1 is SQVTM and CDR2 is ANQGSEA. The CDR3 loop spans 12 amino acids. Trimming took 7 bases from V and 2 from J; bases not matched to a gene: 4. The CDR3 region has the DNA TGCAGCGGACGGACAGGGCCCTACGAGCAGTACTTC. Its protein product is CSGRTGPYEQYF.

The genes are TRBV5-1 and TRBJ2-1; D is undetermined. V was shortened by 0 bases and J by 6 bases, with 16 bases between the two germline ends. The CDR3 totals 16 residues. Germline V gene sequence: CDR1 SGHRS, CDR2 YFSETQ. This CDR3 reads CASSLALGGTSNEQFF. In DNA form, the CDR3 reads TGCGCCAGCAGCTTGGCCTTAGGCGGTACTTCCAATGAGCAGTTCTTC.

This clonotype showed up just a few times. The CDR3 DNA reads TGCAGCGTTAGCGGGGGCCCCACAGATACGCAGTATTTT. It is translated as CSVSGGPTDTQYF. The chain uses TRBV29-1 and TRBJ2-3; TRBD2 aligns across 8 bases. Germline-derived CDR1 and CDR2 are SQVTM and ANQGSEA. The CDR3 totals 13 residues. Germline trimming cut 5 bases from V and 2 bases from J; bases unmatched to any gene: 3.

This clonotype was observed a few times. The rearrangement links TRBV7-3 to TRBJ2-6, with a possible D match to TRBD2 (6 bases). The germline V and J ends were trimmed by 2 bases and 1 base, with 12 bases remaining between them. The CDR3 is made up of 17 amino acids. CDR1 is SGHTA and CDR2 is FQGTGA in the germline V gene. In nucleotides, the CDR3 is TGTGCCAGCAGCTTACTATCTGGGAGGTCTGGGGCCAACGTCCTGACTTTC. Protein: CASSLLSGRSGANVLTF.

This clonotype was observed a few times. The chain uses TRBV7-6 and TRBJ1-1; 7 nucleotides match TRBD1. This CDR3 has 14 amino acids. V shed 5 bases, J shed 2 bases, and the junction held 5 bases outside the gene matches. CDR1 is SGHVS, CDR2 FNYEAQ, per germline. DNA for the CDR3: TGTGCCAGCAGCCAGACAGGGCAAAACACTGAAGCTTTCTTT. Amino acid sequence: CASSQTGQNTEAFF.

This clonotype was counted once. A clone one base away is much larger, so this may be a read error. This rearrangement joins TRBV5-1 to TRBJ2-7; D may be TRBD1 (5 bases). Germline V gene lookup returns CDR1 SGHRS and CDR2 YFSETQ. The CDR3 loop spans 13 amino acids. With 3 bases removed from V and 0 bases from J, the gap between germline ends came to 7 bases. CDR3 loop: CASSSDNSYEQYF. The CDR3 region has the DNA TGCGCCAGCAGCTCGGACAACTCCTACGAGCAGTACTTC.

V is TRBV7-2 and J is TRBJ2-3; 9 bases agree with TRBD2. CDR3 size: 15 residues. Unmatched junction bases numbered 9, after V lost 4 bases and J lost 7 bases. Germline CDR1 is SGHTA and CDR2 is FQGNSA. This CDR3 reads CASSSRGGQTNTQYF. CDR3 DNA sequence: TGTGCCAGCAGCTCGCGGGGGGGCCAGACAAATACGCAGTATTTT.

The CDR3 spells CASSLGPRTVLGETQYF. CDR3 nucleotide sequence: TGTGCCAGCAGCTTGGGGCCCCGGACAGTCCTGGGAGAGACCCAGTACTTC. The chain links TRBV5-6 to TRBJ2-5, with a weak D call TRBD1 (6 bases). Germline loops: CDR1 SGHDT, CDR2 YYEEEE. CDR3 length: 17 amino acids. The V end was cut by 0 bases, the J end by 4 bases, with 19 bases between.